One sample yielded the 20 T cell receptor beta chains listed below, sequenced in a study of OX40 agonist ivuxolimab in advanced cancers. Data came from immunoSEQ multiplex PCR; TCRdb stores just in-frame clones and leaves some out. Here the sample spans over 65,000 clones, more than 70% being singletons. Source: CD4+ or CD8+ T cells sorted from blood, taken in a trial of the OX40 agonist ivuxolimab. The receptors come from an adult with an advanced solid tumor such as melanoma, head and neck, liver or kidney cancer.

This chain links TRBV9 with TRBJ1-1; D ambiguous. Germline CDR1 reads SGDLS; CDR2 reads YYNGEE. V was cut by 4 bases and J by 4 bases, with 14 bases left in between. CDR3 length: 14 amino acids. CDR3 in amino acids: CASSLGPSATEAFF. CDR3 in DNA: TGTGCCAGCAGCCTCGGACCCTCGGCCACTGAAGCTTTCTTT.

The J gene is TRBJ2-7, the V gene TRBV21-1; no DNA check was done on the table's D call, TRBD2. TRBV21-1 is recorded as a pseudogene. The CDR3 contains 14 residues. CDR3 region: CASSATEDSYEQYF. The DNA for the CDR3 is TGTGCCAGCAGCGCTACGGAGGACTCCTACGAGCAGTACTTC.

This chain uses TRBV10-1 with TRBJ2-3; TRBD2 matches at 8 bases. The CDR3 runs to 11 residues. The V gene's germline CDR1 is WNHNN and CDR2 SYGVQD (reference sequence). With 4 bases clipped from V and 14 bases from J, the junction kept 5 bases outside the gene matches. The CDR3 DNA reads TGCGCCAGCAGTGTCGGGACTAGAGGGTATTTT. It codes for CASSVGTRGYF.

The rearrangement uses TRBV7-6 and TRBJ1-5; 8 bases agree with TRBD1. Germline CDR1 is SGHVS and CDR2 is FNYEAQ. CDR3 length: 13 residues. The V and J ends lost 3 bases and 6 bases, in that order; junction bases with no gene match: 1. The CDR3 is CASSLTGAQPQHF. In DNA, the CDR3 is TGTGCCAGCAGCTTGACAGGGGCTCAGCCCCAGCATTTT.

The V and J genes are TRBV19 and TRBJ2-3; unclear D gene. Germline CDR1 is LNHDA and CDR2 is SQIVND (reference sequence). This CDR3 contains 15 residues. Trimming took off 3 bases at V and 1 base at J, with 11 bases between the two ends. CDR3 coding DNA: TGTGCCAGTAGTATGGGGTTCACGCGCACAGATACGCAGTATTTT. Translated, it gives CASSMGFTRTDTQYF.

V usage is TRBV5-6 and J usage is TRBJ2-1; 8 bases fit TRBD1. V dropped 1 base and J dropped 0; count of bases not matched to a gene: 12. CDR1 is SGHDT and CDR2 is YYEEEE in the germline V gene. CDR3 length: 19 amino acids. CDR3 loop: CASSLSVNRDRLSYNEQFF. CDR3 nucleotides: TGTGCCAGCAGCTTGTCCGTAAATAGGGACAGGCTCTCCTACAATGAGCAGTTCTTC.

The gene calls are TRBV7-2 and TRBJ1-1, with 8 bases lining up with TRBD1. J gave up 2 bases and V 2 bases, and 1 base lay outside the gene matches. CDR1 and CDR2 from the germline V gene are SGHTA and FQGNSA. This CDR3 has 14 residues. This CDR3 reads CASSLQGANTEAFF. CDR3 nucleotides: TGTGCCAGCAGCTTACAGGGGGCTAACACTGAAGCTTTCTTT.

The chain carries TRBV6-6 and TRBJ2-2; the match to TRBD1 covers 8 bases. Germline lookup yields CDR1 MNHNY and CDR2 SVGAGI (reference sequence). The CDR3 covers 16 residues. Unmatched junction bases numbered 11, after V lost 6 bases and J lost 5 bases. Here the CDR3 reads CASRPFDRGSTGELFF. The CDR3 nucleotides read TGTGCCAGCAGACCCTTCGACAGGGGTTCTACCGGGGAGCTGTTTTTT.

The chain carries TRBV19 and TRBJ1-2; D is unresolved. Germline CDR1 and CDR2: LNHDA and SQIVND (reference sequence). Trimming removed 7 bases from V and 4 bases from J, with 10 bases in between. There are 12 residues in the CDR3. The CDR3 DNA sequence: TGTGCCAGTACCCGGGGTGGCTATGGCTACACCTTC. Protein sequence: CASTRGGYGYTF. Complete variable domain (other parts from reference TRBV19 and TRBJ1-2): DGGITQSPKYLFRKEGQNVTLSCEQNLNHDAMYWYRQDPGQGLRLIYYSQIVNDFQKGDIAEGYSVSREKKESFPLTVTSAQKNPTAFYLCASTRGGYGYTFGSGTRLTVV.

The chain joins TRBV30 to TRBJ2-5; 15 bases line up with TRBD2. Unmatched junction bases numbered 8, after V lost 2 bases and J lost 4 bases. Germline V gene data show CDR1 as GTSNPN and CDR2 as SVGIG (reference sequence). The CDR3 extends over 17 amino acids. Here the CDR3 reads CAWSSLGLAGGRETQYF. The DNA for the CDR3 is TGTGCCTGGAGTTCTCTAGGACTAGCGGGGGGGCGAGAGACCCAGTACTTC.

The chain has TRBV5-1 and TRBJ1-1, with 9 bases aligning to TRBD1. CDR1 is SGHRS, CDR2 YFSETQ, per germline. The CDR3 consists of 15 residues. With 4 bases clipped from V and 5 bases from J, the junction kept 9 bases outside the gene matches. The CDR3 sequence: CASSRGQGVNTEAFF. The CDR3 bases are TGCGCCAGCAGCAGGGGACAGGGTGTAAATACTGAAGCTTTCTTT. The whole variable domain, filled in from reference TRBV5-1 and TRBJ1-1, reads KAGVTQTPRYLIKTRGQQVTLSCSPISGHRSVSWYQQTPGQGLQFLFEYFSETQRNKGNFPGRFSGRQFSNSRSEMNVSTLELGDSALYLCASSRGQGVNTEAFFGQGTRLTVV.

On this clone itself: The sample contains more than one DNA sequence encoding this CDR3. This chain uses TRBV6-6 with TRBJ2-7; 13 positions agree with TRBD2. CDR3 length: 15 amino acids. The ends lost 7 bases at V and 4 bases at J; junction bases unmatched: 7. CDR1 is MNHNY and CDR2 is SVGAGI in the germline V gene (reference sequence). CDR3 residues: CASTPRTSGSYEQYF. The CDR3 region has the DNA TGTGCCAGCACCCCGAGGACTAGCGGGAGTTACGAGCAGTACTTC.

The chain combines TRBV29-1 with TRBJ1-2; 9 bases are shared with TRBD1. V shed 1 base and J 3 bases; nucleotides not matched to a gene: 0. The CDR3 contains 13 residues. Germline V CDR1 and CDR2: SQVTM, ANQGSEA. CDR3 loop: CSVEGTGDYGYTF. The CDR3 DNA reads TGCAGCGTTGAAGGGACAGGGGACTATGGCTACACCTTC. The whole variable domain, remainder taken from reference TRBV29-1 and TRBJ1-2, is SAVISQKPSRDICQRGTSLTIQCQVDSQVTMMFWYRQQPGQSLTLIATANQGSEATYESGFVIDKFPISRPNLTFSTLTVSNMSPEDSSIYLCSVEGTGDYGYTFGSGTRLTVV.

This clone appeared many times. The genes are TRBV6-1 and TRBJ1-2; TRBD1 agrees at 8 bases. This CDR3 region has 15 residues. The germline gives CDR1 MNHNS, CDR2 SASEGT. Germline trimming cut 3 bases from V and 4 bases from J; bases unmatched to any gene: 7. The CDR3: CASSEGTGPFYGYTF. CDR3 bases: TGTGCCAGCAGTGAGGGGACAGGCCCTTTCTATGGCTACACCTTC.

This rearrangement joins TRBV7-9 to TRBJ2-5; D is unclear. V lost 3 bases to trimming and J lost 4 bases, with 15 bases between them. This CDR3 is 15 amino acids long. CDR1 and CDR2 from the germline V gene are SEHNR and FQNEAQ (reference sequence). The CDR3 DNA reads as TGTGCCAGCAGCTTTGGCAGAGAAATAAGAGAGACCCAGTACTTC. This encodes CASSFGREIRETQYF. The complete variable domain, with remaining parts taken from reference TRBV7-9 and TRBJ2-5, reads DTGVSQNPRHKITKRGQNVTFRCDPISEHNRLYWYRQTLGQGPEFLTYFQNEAQLEKSRLLSDRFSAERPKGSFSTLEIQRTEQGDSAMYLCASSFGREIRETQYFGPGTRLLVL.

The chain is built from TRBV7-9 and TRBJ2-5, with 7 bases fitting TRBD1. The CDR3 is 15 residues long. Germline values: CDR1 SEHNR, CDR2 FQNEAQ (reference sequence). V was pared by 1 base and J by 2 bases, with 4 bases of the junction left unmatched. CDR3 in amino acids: CASSLVDRAQETQYF. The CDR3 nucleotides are TGTGCCAGCAGCTTAGTAGACAGGGCACAAGAGACCCAGTACTTC. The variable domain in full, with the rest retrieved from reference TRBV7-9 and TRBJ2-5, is DTGVSQNPRHKITKRGQNVTFRCDPISEHNRLYWYRQTLGQGPEFLTYFQNEAQLEKSRLLSDRFSAERPKGSFSTLEIQRTEQGDSAMYLCASSLVDRAQETQYFGPGTRLLVL.

DNA for the CDR3: TGTGCCAGCCGACACAATTCTAGAGCCGGGGAGCTGTTTTTT. Its translation is CASRHNSRAGELFF. V usage is TRBV19 and J usage is TRBJ2-2, with D unresolved. The ends were cut back, 9 bases at V and 6 bases at J, with 17 bases in the middle. The length of the CDR3 is 14 residues. CDR1 LNHDA and CDR2 SQIVND come from the germline V gene (reference sequence).

The CDR3 bases are TGCGCCAGCAGCCAAGATTGGCATGGGGAGGATACGCAGTATTTT. Its translation: CASSQDWHGEDTQYF. The chain is built from TRBV4-3 and TRBJ2-3; tentative D call: TRBD2 (5 bases). Deletions cut 0 bases from V and 6 bases from J, with 13 bases between. CDR1 is LGHNA, CDR2 YSLEER, per germline. This CDR3 spans 15 amino acids.

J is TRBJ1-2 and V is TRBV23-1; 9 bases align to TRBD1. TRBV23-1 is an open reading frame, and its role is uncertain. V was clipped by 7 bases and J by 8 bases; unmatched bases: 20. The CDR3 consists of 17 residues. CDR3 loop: CASTLRPFDRGTGGYTF. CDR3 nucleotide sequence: TGCGCCAGCACCCTTCGTCCCTTTGACAGGGGGACAGGCGGCTACACCTTC.

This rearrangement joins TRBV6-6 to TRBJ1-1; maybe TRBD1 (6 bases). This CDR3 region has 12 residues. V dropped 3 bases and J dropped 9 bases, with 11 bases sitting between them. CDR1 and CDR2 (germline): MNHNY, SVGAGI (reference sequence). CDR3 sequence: CASSYRTVKAFF. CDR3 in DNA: TGTGCCAGCAGTTATAGGACAGTTAAAGCTTTCTTT.